This T cell receptor beta chain was recovered during a study of human T cells and chemical hapten exposure. Study conclusions and caveats: Sensitizing to DPC left TCRs with a frequency above 1 in 1000 unaltered.

A single record per CDR3 protein comes from TCRdb applying MiXCR to the RACE reads. The sample lists around 300,000 distinct CDR3 sequences, 6% to 8.5% occurring once. The CDR3 has 16 residues. Per germline, CDR1 KGHSH and CDR2 LQKENI. J was trimmed by 1 base and V by 3 bases; bases with no gene match: 7. Time point meaning: patch test 1, 2 weeks after DPC sensitization. The treatment here: therapeutic diphenylcyclopropenone sensitization with weekly scalp DPC. This clonotype was detected only a few times. Its antigen is not known. This rearrangement joins TRBV18 to TRBJ2-3; 7 nucleotides align to TRBD2. The receptor's source is a woman aged 18-29 years with alopecia areata. Some clones in this sample may be carry-over from other donors' samples. Specimen: whole blood, collected in connection with sensitization to the hapten diphenylcyclopropenone (DPC). CDR3 sequence: CASSPLVAGGTDTQYF. CDR3 DNA sequence: TGTGCCAGCTCACCCCTGGTGGCGGGGGGCACAGATACGCAGTATTTT.